This TCR beta chain comes out of a study of cytomegalovirus exposure and HLA in healthy donors. The CDR3 extends over 17 amino acids. CDR1 and CDR2 (germline): MGHRA, YSYEKL. J was trimmed by 5 bases and V by 4 bases; bases with no gene match: 7. The PCR contained 60 Vbeta and 13 Jbeta primers. Profiling relied on immunoSEQ multiplex PCR, and the TCRdb table lists in-frame clones only, not all of them. In the table there are 200,000 to 300,000 clones, almost 85% of which are singletons. Sequencing was carried out using PBMCs. The clonotype originates from a woman in her thirties or forties in good health and CMV-seropositive. The genes are TRBV4-1 and TRBJ2-2, with TRBD2 identical over 13 bases. The DNA for the CDR3 is TGCGCCAGCAGCCCCGGACTAGCGGGAGTGCTAACCGGGGAGCTGTTTTTT. Its translation: CASSPGLAGVLTGELFF.